Below, 32 T cell receptor beta chains from the same sample are listed, as sequenced in a study of blood T cells in healthy people across ages. It was with a sample-barcoded 5' primer and a J-beta primer mix that a second PCR of roughly 6 to 12 cycles was run. TCRdb independently ran MiXCR on the 5' RACE reads; one entry per CDR3 protein. Of roughly 1,800,000 distinct CDR3 sequences in the sample, around half were seen once. The sequenced sample consisted of blood. The receptors were sampled from a woman in her forties in good health.

Details on this clonotype: At one end, the junction sequence differs from germline, possibly due to a read error. The chain is built from TRBV7-2 and TRBJ1-2; 11 bases match TRBD1. This CDR3 is 14 amino acids long. Germline CDR1 is SGHTA and CDR2 is FQGNSA. The CDR3 protein is CAGSPWTGGFGYTF. The CDR3 DNA reads as TGTGCCGGCAGCCCTTGGACAGGGGGCTTCGGCTACACCTTC.

The chain uses TRBV6-2 or TRBV6-3 and TRBJ1-1; TRBD1 agrees at 8 bases. From germline, CDR1 is MNHEY and CDR2 SVGEGT. The CDR3 is made up of 14 amino acids. V was pared by 2 bases and J by 5 bases, with 4 bases of the junction left unmatched. CDR3 DNA: TGTGCCAGCAGTTACCGGGGACAGGTGACTGAAGCTTTCTTT. This sequence encodes CASSYRGQVTEAFF.

The V and J genes are TRBV15 and TRBJ2-5, with 11 positions matching TRBD1. The last part of the DNA fits TRBJ2-7 better; the J call may be wrong. The CDR3 is made up of 16 amino acids. Germline CDR1 is LNHNV and CDR2 is YYDKDF (reference sequence). Written as DNA, the CDR3 is TGTGCCACCAGCAGGCTACCGGGACAGGGGGGATACGAGCAGTACTTC. Translation gives CATSRLPGQGGYEQYF.

This clonotype is a singleton in its sample. The rearrangement links TRBV20-1 to TRBJ2-1, with 8 positions matching TRBD2. Germline CDR1 and CDR2: DFQATT and SNEGSKA (reference sequence). Trimming at V came to 5 bases and at J to 4 bases, leaving 13 bases not matched to a gene. This CDR3 is 16 amino acids long. The CDR3 here is CSAEDRRGGHYNEQFF. CDR3 DNA: TGCAGTGCTGAGGACAGACGCGGGGGGCATTACAATGAGCAGTTCTTC.

The DNA of the CDR3 is TGTGCCAGCAGTCGCCCGGGACAGGGCGGAACTGAAGCTTTCTTT. It codes for CASSRPGQGGTEAFF. The chain combines TRBV6-6 with TRBJ1-1; 9 bases fit TRBD1. CDR1 is MNHNY and CDR2 is SVGAGI in the germline V gene (reference sequence). The CDR3 runs to 15 residues. Losses at the gene ends were 5 bases for V and 5 bases for J; bases not matched to a gene: 9.

V is TRBV20-1 and J is TRBJ2-7; 11 bases align to TRBD2. This CDR3 contains 17 residues. Germline CDR1 is DFQATT and CDR2 is SNEGSKA (reference sequence). The V segment lost 1 base and the J segment 0 bases; nucleotides outside the gene matches: 8. CDR3 bases: TGCAGTGCTAGAGGGTTAGCGGGGGGGACTAGCTCCTACGAGCAGTACTTC. Amino acid sequence: CSARGLAGGTSSYEQYF.

The rearrangement joins TRBV11-2 to TRBJ2-2; 8 bases are shared with TRBD2. The V gene's germline CDR1 is SGHAT and CDR2 FQNNGV. V trimming: 5 bases; J trimming: 4 bases; junction bases outside the gene matches: 3. The CDR3 sequence is 14 residues long. The CDR3 region is CASSPGGVTGELFF. CDR3 coding DNA: TGTGCCAGCAGCCCGGGGGGGGTCACCGGGGAGCTGTTTTTT.

Here the CDR3 DNA reads TGTGCCAGCAGCAAAAGGGGGCACAGCAATGAGCAGTTCTTC. Protein: CASSKRGHSNEQFF. The rearrangement joins TRBV5-6 to TRBJ2-1; 7 bases are shared with TRBD1. V dropped 4 bases and J dropped 6; count of bases not matched to a gene: 7. CDR3 length: 14 residues. Germline V CDR1 and CDR2: SGHDT, YYEEEE.

The chain links TRBV18 to TRBJ2-3, with a weak D call TRBD1 (6 bases). The V end was cut by 3 bases, the J end by 2 bases, with 12 bases between. Germline values: CDR1 KGHSH, CDR2 LQKENI. The CDR3 has 15 residues. This CDR3 reads CASSPYGGSTDTQYF. The CDR3 nucleotides read TGTGCCAGCTCACCCTATGGGGGCTCCACAGATACGCAGTATTTT.

This chain links TRBV6-6 with TRBJ1-2; D gene ambiguous. Germline V gene sequence: CDR1 MNHNY, CDR2 SVGAGI (reference sequence). This CDR3 region has 12 residues. The V end was cut by 5 bases, the J end by 5 bases, with 9 bases between. CDR3 in DNA: TGTGCCAGCAGTATAGAGGATTATGGCTACACCTTC. Residues: CASSIEDYGYTF.

The chain links TRBV12-3 or TRBV12-4 to TRBJ2-3; tentative D call: TRBD2 (6 bases). The CDR3 has 12 amino acids. V gave up 8 bases and J gave up 5 bases, with 11 bases separating them. The DNA for the CDR3 is TGTGCCAGCGTCCTGGGAGGAGATACGCAGTATTTT. Residues: CASVLGGDTQYF.

The chain carries TRBV6-2 or TRBV6-3 and TRBJ2-6; 11 nucleotides agree with TRBD1. The CDR3 contains 18 residues. CDR1 is MNHEY, CDR2 SVGEGT, per germline. Trimming cost V 0 bases and J 3 bases; bases outside gene matches: 4. The CDR3 spells CASSYSGTGGRGANVLTF. The CDR3 bases are TGTGCCAGCAGTTACTCTGGGACAGGGGGTCGTGGGGCCAACGTCCTGACTTTC.

The CDR3, as DNA: TGTGCCAGCAGCCTGGGGCATGGCGGGGGGTATCAAGAGACCCAGTACTTC. Its translation is CASSLGHGGGYQETQYF. The chain is built from TRBV3-1 and TRBJ2-5, with 8 positions matching TRBD2. The germline gives CDR1 LGHDT, CDR2 YNNKEL (reference sequence). Trimming cost V 4 bases and J 2 bases; bases outside gene matches: 12. CDR3 length: 17 residues.

V usage is TRBV2 and J usage is TRBJ2-1, with TRBD2 matching over 9 bases. Germline loops: CDR1 SNHLY, CDR2 FYNNEI. Unmatched junction bases numbered 3, after V lost 10 bases and J lost 2 bases. This CDR3 is built from 13 residues. CDR3 in DNA: TGTGCCATGCCTAGCGGGGCCTACAATGAGCAGTTCTTC. Protein sequence: CAMPSGAYNEQFF.

This clonotype was detected only a few times. The chain is built from TRBV14 and TRBJ1-2, with D unresolved. The CDR3 contains 15 residues. From germline, CDR1 is SGHDN and CDR2 FVKESK. Trimming removed 0 bases from V and 4 bases from J, with 12 bases in between. In DNA, the CDR3 is TGTGCCAGCAGCCAAGATCGCAAAGGCGCCTATGGCTACACCTTC. Translation gives CASSQDRKGAYGYTF.

The genes are TRBV24-1 and TRBJ1-1, with D hard to call. The germline V gene encodes CDR1 KGHDR and CDR2 SFDVKD. V gave up 3 bases and J gave up 4 bases, with 8 bases separating them. The CDR3 runs 13 residues. The CDR3 nucleotides are TGTGCCACCAGTGATAGGCCACGCACTGAAGCTTTCTTT. Translation gives CATSDRPRTEAFF.

This clonotype was seen a few times. The gene calls are TRBV7-2 and TRBJ2-1, with TRBD2 matching over 11 bases. The J segment lost 4 bases and the V segment lost 5 bases, leaving 10 bases of the junction unmatched. This CDR3 comprises 17 residues. The germline V gene has CDR1 SGHTA and CDR2 FQGNSA. Written as DNA, the CDR3 is TGTGCCAGCAGCCCAGAGCGGGCTAGCGGGGGGTACAATGAGCAGTTCTTC. This sequence encodes CASSPERASGGYNEQFF.

This clonotype showed up just once. The chain employs TRBV6-5 and TRBJ2-7, with D perhaps being TRBD1 or TRBD2 (5 bases each). This CDR3 is 15 amino acids long. Trimming cost V 0 bases and J 5 bases, with 14 bases left between them. CDR1 and CDR2 from the germline V gene are MNHEY and SVGAGI. For the CDR3, the DNA is TGTGCCAGCAGTTACTCGGGACCGGGAAGGGACGAGCAGTACTTC. This translates into CASSYSGPGRDEQYF.

This clonotype occurred a few times. The chain links TRBV7-2 to TRBJ2-1; 10 bases are a match to TRBD2. V trimming: 0 bases; J trimming: 5 bases; junction bases outside the gene matches: 4. The CDR3 is 16 amino acids. The germline CDR1 and CDR2 sequences are SGHTA and FQGNSA. Here the CDR3 reads CASSLAIAGGDNEQFF. CDR3 nucleotide sequence: TGTGCCAGCAGCTTAGCCATAGCGGGGGGCGACAATGAGCAGTTCTTC.

There are a few counts of this clonotype. The chain combines TRBV4-3 with TRBJ2-7; D possibly uses TRBD1 or TRBD2 (5 bases each). The CDR3 loop spans 13 amino acids. Germline CDR1 reads LGHNA; CDR2 reads YSLEER. V was clipped by 4 bases and J by 7 bases, with 14 bases between them. CDR3 nucleotide sequence: TGCGCCAGCAGCCCATGGGGGTCGGGGGAGCAGTACTTC. Protein sequence: CASSPWGSGEQYF.

This chain uses TRBV19 with TRBJ2-7, with D perhaps matching TRBD1 (6 bases). The CDR3 loop spans 15 amino acids. Germline values: CDR1 LNHDA, CDR2 SQIVND (reference sequence). Trimming took 0 bases from V and 0 from J, leaving 9 bases between them. CDR3 loop: CASSIDLTGSYEQYF. DNA for the CDR3: TGTGCCAGTAGTATAGATCTGACAGGCTCCTACGAGCAGTACTTC. Based on the CDR3 plus reference TRBV19 and TRBJ2-7, the full variable domain is DGGITQSPKYLFRKEGQNVTLSCEQNLNHDAMYWYRQDPGQGLRLIYYSQIVNDFQKGDIAEGYSVSREKKESFPLTVTSAQKNPTAFYLCASSIDLTGSYEQYFGPGTRLTVT.

The chain uses TRBV29-1 and TRBJ2-3, with unresolved D. The CDR3 length is 12 residues. The ends were cut back, 2 bases at V and 4 bases at J, with 7 bases in the middle. Germline CDR1 SQVTM, CDR2 ANQGSEA. The DNA for the CDR3 is TGCAGCGTTGAATTAGTTGCAGATACGCAGTATTTT. It codes for CSVELVADTQYF.

The chain employs TRBV6-5 and TRBJ1-2; unclear D gene. Germline V gives CDR1 MNHEY, CDR2 SVGAGI. The CDR3 is 16 residues long. The ends were cut back, 2 bases at V and 3 bases at J, with 16 bases in the middle. CDR3 loop: CASSYKGTSRDYGYTF. In DNA, the CDR3 is TGTGCCAGCAGTTACAAGGGAACCAGCAGAGACTATGGCTACACCTTC.

The chain employs TRBV7-2 and TRBJ2-4; D perhaps matches TRBD1 (5 bases). The germline gives CDR1 SGHTA, CDR2 FQGNSA. The ends were cut back, 3 bases at V and 13 bases at J, with 13 bases in the middle. The CDR3 sequence is 12 residues long. In nucleotides, the CDR3 is TGTGCCAGCAGCTTCGACCGACAGTTGCAGTACTTC. Amino acid sequence: CASSFDRQLQYF.

About this clonotype itself: A much larger clonotype is one base distant, so this may be a read error. The rearrangement uses TRBV11-2 and TRBJ2-1, with 9 bases aligning to TRBD1. The CDR3 has 13 amino acids. CDR1 is SGHAT, CDR2 FQNNGV, per germline. CDR3 sequence: CACWDRAYNEQFF. In nucleotides, the CDR3 is TGTGCATGCTGGGACAGGGCCTACAATGAGCAGTTCTTC.

This clonotype was seen a single time. It may be a read error: a sequence one base away is much more abundant. This chain uses TRBV6-6 with TRBJ2-5; D call uncertain. This CDR3 is built from 10 residues. Trimming pared 6 bases from V and 5 bases from J, leaving 4 bases between. Germline lookup yields CDR1 MNHNY and CDR2 SVGAGI (reference sequence). CDR3 region: CASRDETQYF. The DNA for the CDR3 is TGTGCCAGCAGAGATGAGACCCAGTACTTC.

J is TRBJ1-6 and V is TRBV3-1, with 8 positions matching TRBD1. The CDR3 contains 15 residues. V lost 4 bases and J lost 9; bases outside the gene matches: 8. Germline V CDR1 and CDR2: LGHDT, YNNKEL (reference sequence). This CDR3 is CASSRVGQGGSPLHF. Here the CDR3 DNA reads TGTGCCAGCAGCCGAGTAGGACAGGGAGGTTCACCCCTCCACTTT.

The CDR3 loop is CASSASGGSETQYF. As DNA, the CDR3 is TGTGCCAGCAGTGCTAGCGGGGGGTCCGAGACCCAGTACTTC. The chain combines TRBV25-1 with TRBJ2-5; TRBD2 matches at 11 bases. The CDR3 extends over 14 amino acids. Germline CDR1 is MGHDK and CDR2 is SYGVNS. V was clipped by 4 bases and J by 5 bases; unmatched bases: 3.

The chain links TRBV28 to TRBJ1-1, with D unresolved. Per the germline V gene, CDR1 is MDHEN and CDR2 is SYDVKM. The CDR3 has 12 residues. V was cut by 5 bases and J by 6 bases, with 10 bases left in between. The CDR3 nucleotides read TGTGCCAGCAGTGGCATGGGCGCTGAAGCTTTCTTT. As protein: CASSGMGAEAFF.

The chain links TRBV3-1 to TRBJ2-1, with D possibly TRBD1 on 7 matching bases. Germline V gene data show CDR1 as LGHDT and CDR2 as YNNKEL (reference sequence). V lost 10 bases and J 6 bases, leaving 19 bases between the germline ends. The CDR3 runs to 14 residues. CDR3 in amino acids: CATDRAGGTNEQFF. The DNA for the CDR3 is TGTGCCACTGACAGGGCTGGGGGGACCAATGAGCAGTTCTTC.

This clonotype occurred a few times. This chain uses TRBV28 with TRBJ1-2; maybe TRBD1 (5 bases). This CDR3 comprises 13 residues. Germline CDR1 and CDR2: MDHEN and SYDVKM. The V gene lost 2 bases and the J gene lost 8 bases, with 12 bases spanning the gap. Written as DNA, the CDR3 is TGTGCCAGCAGTTTAGAGGGGATCCGAGGCTACACCTTC. Translated: CASSLEGIRGYTF.

This clonotype was detected a few times. The chain joins TRBV11-2 to TRBJ2-1; D not resolved. V gave up 3 bases and J gave up 0 bases, with 18 bases separating them. The germline CDR1 and CDR2 sequences are SGHAT and FQNNGV. The CDR3 consists of 18 residues. For the CDR3, the DNA is TGTGCCAGCAGCTTCGATTTAAACAGACCATACTCCTACAATGAGCAGTTCTTC. Residues: CASSFDLNRPYSYNEQFF.